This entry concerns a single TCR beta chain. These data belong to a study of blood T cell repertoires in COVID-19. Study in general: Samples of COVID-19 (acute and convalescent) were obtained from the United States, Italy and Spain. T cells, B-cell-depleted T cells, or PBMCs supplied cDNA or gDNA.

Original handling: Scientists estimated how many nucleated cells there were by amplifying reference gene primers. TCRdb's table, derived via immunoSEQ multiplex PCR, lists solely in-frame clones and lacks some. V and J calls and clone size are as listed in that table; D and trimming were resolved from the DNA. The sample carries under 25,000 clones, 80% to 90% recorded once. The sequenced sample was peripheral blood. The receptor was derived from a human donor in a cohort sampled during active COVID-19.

The CDR3: CASSLGDRAEKLFF. The CDR3 nucleotides read TGCGCCAGCAGCTTGGGGGACAGGGCGGAAAAACTGTTTTTT. This chain joins TRBV5-1 and TRBJ1-4; TRBD1 aligns across 9 bases. V gave up 0 bases and J gave up 8 bases; unmatched junction bases: 2. From germline, CDR1 is SGHRS and CDR2 YFSETQ. The CDR3 sequence is 14 residues long.